The 24 T cell receptor beta chains in this list originate from one sample, sequenced in a study of cytomegalovirus exposure and HLA in healthy donors. The PCR employed 60 Vbeta primers together with 13 Jbeta primers. The protocol was immunoSEQ multiplex PCR, while the TCRdb copy is restricted to in-frame clones and leaves out a portion. The sample lists about 230,000 clones, over 70% occurring once. The sample comprised PBMCs. The source of these receptors is a woman aged 60-75 years in good health and CMV-seropositive.

V usage is TRBV18 and J usage is TRBJ1-1, with a weak D call TRBD1 (5 bases). The CDR3 contains 16 residues. V gave up 2 bases and J gave up 4 bases, with 17 bases separating them. CDR1 is KGHSH and CDR2 is LQKENI in the germline V gene. For the CDR3, the DNA is TGTGCCAGCTCACCAAACTTTGTTCGGGGGTCCACTGAAGCTTTCTTT. Its translation is CASSPNFVRGSTEAFF.

This clone came up once. The genes are TRBV7-9 and TRBJ1-2; tentative D call: TRBD1 (6 bases). Trimming cost V 2 bases and J 6 bases, with 10 bases left between them. CDR1 and CDR2 from the germline V gene are SEHNR and FQNEAQ (reference sequence). The CDR3 runs to 13 residues. CDR3 region: CASSLMAGDGYTF. The CDR3 coding sequence is TGTGCCAGCAGCTTAATGGCAGGGGATGGCTACACCTTC.

The chain recombines TRBV7-2 with TRBJ2-3; D not resolved. Trimming shortened V by 1 base and J by 1 base, and 9 bases separated the two germline ends. The V gene's germline CDR1 is SGHTA and CDR2 FQGNSA. The CDR3 covers 15 residues. The chain's CDR3 is CASSLESIRTDTQYF. The CDR3 DNA follows: TGTGCCAGCAGCTTAGAGAGCATCCGCACAGATACGCAGTATTTT. Looking up the rest from reference TRBV7-2 and TRBJ2-3 gives the full variable domain: GAGVSQSPSNKVTEKGKDVELRCDPISGHTALYWYRQSLGQGLEFLIYFQGNSAPDKSGLPSDRFSAERTGGSVSTLTIQRTQQEDSAVYLCASSLESIRTDTQYFGPGTRLTVL.

This clone was found once. Here the CDR3 DNA reads TGTGCCAGCAGCTTTACCGGGACTACGACAGATACGCAGTATTTT. Amino acid sequence: CASSFTGTTTDTQYF. The chain has TRBV11-3 and TRBJ2-3; 7 nucleotides line up with TRBD2. Germline V lookup: CDR1 SGHNT, CDR2 YENEEA. This CDR3 region has 15 residues. V lost 3 bases to trimming and J lost 3 bases; unmatched junction nucleotides: 6.

This clone is a singleton in its sample. V is TRBV19 and J is TRBJ2-2; 9 bases agree with TRBD1. The CDR3 length is 15 residues. CDR1 is LNHDA, CDR2 SQIVND, per germline (reference sequence). Germline trimming cut 6 bases from V and 1 base from J; bases unmatched to any gene: 3. DNA for the CDR3: TGTGCCAGTAGAGGGACAGGGCGGAACACCGGGGAGCTGTTTTTT. It codes for CASRGTGRNTGELFF.

This clone was observed a few times. In nucleotides, the CDR3 is TGTGCCTGGATGGACTATGGGGGGAGAGGCACAGATACGCAGTATTTT. It codes for CAWMDYGGRGTDTQYF. V is TRBV30 and J is TRBJ2-3; D possibly corresponds to TRBD2 (6 bases). The CDR3 covers 16 residues. The V gene's germline CDR1 is GTSNPN and CDR2 SVGIG (reference sequence). Trimming removed 4 bases at V and 1 base at J, with 18 bases between.

The chain is built from TRBV29-1 and TRBJ1-3, with TRBD1 matching 7 bases. The junction had 2 bases not matched to a gene; V was cut back by 6 bases and J by 3 bases. Per the germline V gene, CDR1 is SQVTM and CDR2 is ANQGSEA. CDR3 length: 12 amino acids. This CDR3 is CSVQGIGNTIYF. CDR3 nucleotide sequence: TGCAGCGTACAGGGGATTGGAAACACCATATATTTT.

This sequence joins TRBV6-1 and TRBJ1-3; D unresolved. V dropped 8 bases and J dropped 0 bases, with 5 bases sitting between them. CDR3 length equals 12 residues. Germline loops: CDR1 MNHNS, CDR2 SASEGT. Here the CDR3 DNA reads TGTGCCAGCCAGTTCTCTGGAAACACCATATATTTT. It codes for CASQFSGNTIYF.

The CDR3 protein is CASSQDTATDTQYF. The CDR3 nucleotides read TGTGCCAGCAGCCAAGATACAGCTACAGATACGCAGTATTTT. V and J are TRBV4-2 and TRBJ2-3; D is unresolved. Per germline, CDR1 LGHNA and CDR2 YNFKEQ. V gave up 0 bases and J gave up 3 bases, with 7 bases separating them. CDR3 length: 14 amino acids.

This chain links TRBV7-3 with TRBJ2-1, with 12 positions matching TRBD2. Germline values: CDR1 SGHTA, CDR2 FQGTGA. With 5 bases clipped from V and 5 bases from J, the junction kept 4 bases outside the gene matches. The CDR3 covers 15 residues. CDR3 sequence (DNA): TGTGCCAGCAGCCGGACTAGCGGGGACGACAATGAGCAGTTCTTC. Translation gives CASSRTSGDDNEQFF.

J is TRBJ1-3 and V is TRBV6-5, with 7 bases fitting TRBD1. The length of the CDR3 is 14 residues. V gave up 6 bases and J gave up 8 bases; unmatched junction bases: 10. Germline values: CDR1 MNHEY, CDR2 SVGAGI. CDR3 in DNA: TGTGCCAGCAGCCAAACCCGACAGGGTGACACCATATATTTT. Its translation: CASSQTRQGDTIYF.

The chain couples TRBV2 to TRBJ1-1, with 9 bases matching TRBD1. Germline CDR1 SNHLY, CDR2 FYNNEI. This CDR3 spans 15 amino acids. The junction had 8 bases not matched to a gene; V was cut back by 6 bases and J by 3 bases. CDR3 loop: CASRPEQGAYTEAFF. The CDR3 nucleotides are TGTGCCAGCAGGCCCGAACAGGGGGCGTACACTGAAGCTTTCTTT.

V and J are TRBV6-5 and TRBJ1-3, with TRBD1 as a possible D gene (6 bases). CDR1 is MNHEY and CDR2 is SVGAGI in the germline V gene. Trimming removed 4 bases at V and 2 bases at J, with 12 bases between. This CDR3 has 15 amino acids. CDR3 amino acids: CASSSPQGPGNTIYF. The CDR3 DNA reads as TGTGCCAGCAGTTCTCCACAGGGTCCTGGAAACACCATATATTTT.

This chain uses TRBV7-2 with TRBJ2-5; TRBD2 matches at 11 bases. Trimming removed 2 bases from V and 14 bases from J; junction bases left unmatched: 4. CDR3 length equals 12 residues. The germline CDR1 and CDR2 sequences are SGHTA and FQGNSA. CDR3 in amino acids: CASSLLLAGAYF. CDR3 in DNA: TGTGCCAGCAGCTTACTACTAGCGGGGGCTTACTTC.

V is TRBV5-1 and J is TRBJ2-2, with TRBD2 identical over 7 bases. V lost 0 bases to trimming and J lost 4 bases; unmatched junction nucleotides: 3. This CDR3 is built from 15 residues. Germline assignment: CDR1 SGHRS and CDR2 YFSETQ. CDR3 bases: TGCGCCAGCAGCTTGGTACCGGGGGGCACCGGGGAGCTGTTTTTT. Protein product: CASSLVPGGTGELFF.

The genes are TRBV6-6 and TRBJ2-1; D is unresolved. Trimming left V 6 bases short and J 8 bases short, with 14 bases between. The CDR3 extends over 13 amino acids. CDR1 and CDR2 from the germline V gene are MNHNY and SVGAGI (reference sequence). The CDR3 nucleotides read TGTGCCAGCAGCCTCCCCACTCGGGATGAGCAGTTCTTC. Its translation is CASSLPTRDEQFF.

The rearrangement links TRBV5-1 to TRBJ2-7; 7 positions match TRBD1. Germline V gene lookup returns CDR1 SGHRS and CDR2 YFSETQ. The ends lost 1 base at V and 3 bases at J; junction bases unmatched: 4. The CDR3 loop spans 14 amino acids. The CDR3 coding sequence is TGCGCCAGCAGCTTGAGACAGGGCTTCTACGAGCAGTACTTC. This translates into CASSLRQGFYEQYF.

The rearrangement joins TRBV27 to TRBJ2-7; D remains ambiguous. V lost 5 bases, J lost 4 bases, and 12 bases lay in between. CDR1 and CDR2 from the germline V gene are MNHEY and SMNVEV (reference sequence). This CDR3 is built from 13 residues. CDR3 coding DNA: TGTGCCAGCAGTCCCGACGCAGGATACGAGCAGTACTTC. Protein: CASSPDAGYEQYF.

The rearrangement uses TRBV28 and TRBJ2-1; D unclear. This CDR3 spans 10 amino acids. Germline V CDR1 and CDR2: MDHEN, SYDVKM. Trimming pared 9 bases from V and 15 bases from J, leaving 15 bases between. The CDR3 protein is CASWHRQTFF. The CDR3 nucleotides read TGTGCCAGTTGGCATCGCCAAACGTTCTTC.

The V call is TRBV6-5, the J call TRBJ1-1; D remains ambiguous. Germline loops: CDR1 MNHEY, CDR2 SVGAGI. V was pared by 6 bases and J by 3 bases, with 5 bases between. The CDR3 is 11 amino acids. CDR3 amino acids: CASRSYTEAFF. The DNA for the CDR3 is TGTGCCAGCAGGAGTTACACTGAAGCTTTCTTT.

The V gene is TRBV5-4, the J gene TRBJ1-1; unclear D gene. The CDR3 is 12 amino acids. Between the trimmed V and J ends, which lost 4 bases and 5 bases, there was a span of 9 bases. The germline V gene encodes CDR1 SGHNT and CDR2 YYREEE (reference sequence). CDR3 sequence reads: CASSLPETEAFF. DNA for the CDR3: TGTGCCAGCAGCCTGCCGGAGACTGAAGCTTTCTTT.

The chain employs TRBV19 and TRBJ1-6, with D tentatively TRBD1 (6 bases). The CDR3 extends over 13 amino acids. Looked up from germline, CDR1 is LNHDA and CDR2 is SQIVND (reference sequence). V was cut by 5 bases and J by 7 bases, with 9 bases left in between. The CDR3 region is CASSLTGNSPLHF. CDR3 coding DNA: TGTGCCAGTAGTCTCACAGGGAATTCACCCCTCCACTTT.

The V gene is TRBV5-1, the J gene TRBJ2-7; no reliable D call. Germline CDR1 is SGHRS and CDR2 is YFSETQ. The CDR3 has 14 residues. V was pared by 1 base and J by 1 base, with 9 bases between. This chain's CDR3 is CASSLIEASYEQYF. The CDR3 DNA reads as TGCGCCAGCAGCTTGATCGAGGCATCCTACGAGCAGTACTTC.

The V and J genes are TRBV9 and TRBJ2-7; 7 nucleotides line up with TRBD1. CDR3 length equals 14 residues. V lost 1 base, J lost 2 bases, and 3 bases stayed unmatched. The germline gives CDR1 SGDLS, CDR2 YYNGEE. The CDR3: CASSVTGQPYEQYF. CDR3 DNA: TGTGCCAGCAGCGTAACGGGACAGCCCTACGAGCAGTACTTC.